These T cell receptor beta chains were read from a single sample in a study of blood T cells in healthy people across ages. TCRdb re-analysed the 5' RACE reads in MiXCR, keeping a single row per CDR3 protein. There are hundreds of thousands of distinct CDR3 sequences in the sample; roughly 49% occur only once, and 30% to 35% lies in the top ten. The sequencing input was blood. The receptors originated from a woman in her sixties in good health. Each CDR3 is given without its conserved first and last residue. Fields, in order: J gene, clone size, V gene, CDR3 protein. Clone size appears in some rows only: once, few, many, or a class for an expanded clone.

j_gene: TRBJ2-2; abundance: few; v_gene: TRBV15; CDR3aa: ATSREIGRGTGELF
j_gene: TRBJ2-6; abundance: NA; v_gene: TRBV4-3; CDR3aa: ASSQKTGVFSGANVLT
j_gene: TRBJ2-1; abundance: NA; v_gene: TRBV4-2; CDR3aa: ASSQEDSYNEQF
j_gene: TRBJ2-7; abundance: NA; v_gene: TRBV7-2; CDR3aa: ASSPNGYEQY
j_gene: TRBJ2-1; abundance: few; v_gene: TRBV4-3; CDR3aa: ASSQNRAGGEQF
j_gene: TRBJ2-7; abundance: NA; v_gene: TRBV10-3; CDR3aa: AVGTREAGEQY
j_gene: TRBJ2-7; abundance: few; v_gene: TRBV11-2; CDR3aa: ASSPPRGLDYEQY
j_gene: TRBJ2-1; abundance: NA; v_gene: TRBV6-1; CDR3aa: ASSRGLAGARGGEQF
j_gene: TRBJ2-5; abundance: NA; v_gene: TRBV7-2; CDR3aa: ASSLLDARPYNEQY
j_gene: TRBJ1-5; abundance: NA; v_gene: TRBV2; CDR3aa: ASNGPMTPQH
j_gene: TRBJ2-7; abundance: few; v_gene: TRBV4-2; CDR3aa: ASSQDRTDIYYEQY
j_gene: TRBJ2-5; abundance: few; v_gene: TRBV20-1; CDR3aa: SARDPRGLPETQY
j_gene: NA; abundance: NA; v_gene: TRBV21-1; CDR3aa: ASNPTASGWYNEQY
j_gene: TRBJ2-7; abundance: NA; v_gene: TRBV7-6; CDR3aa: ASSQSREQY
j_gene: TRBJ2-3; abundance: NA; v_gene: TRBV5-1; CDR3aa: ASKGEGGSDTQY
j_gene: TRBJ2-5; abundance: NA; v_gene: TRBV10-3; CDR3aa: AIRTGKETQY
j_gene: TRBJ2-3; abundance: many; v_gene: TRBV29-1; CDR3aa: SVGWTSGSADTQY
j_gene: TRBJ2-2; abundance: NA; v_gene: TRBV2; CDR3aa: ASQPRAGELF
j_gene: TRBJ2-7; abundance: NA; v_gene: TRBV28; CDR3aa: ASSFYGGSSYEQY
j_gene: TRBJ1-1; abundance: once; v_gene: TRBV4-3; CDR3aa: ASSQDSRGGTEAF
j_gene: TRBJ2-7; abundance: few; v_gene: TRBV11-1; CDR3aa: ASSLMDSSYEQY
j_gene: TRBJ2-6; abundance: NA; v_gene: TRBV27; CDR3aa: ASSFRPYWTGVSGANVLT
j_gene: TRBJ2-2; abundance: NA; v_gene: TRBV29-1; CDR3aa: SVWFSGELF
j_gene: TRBJ2-3; abundance: NA; v_gene: TRBV24-1; CDR3aa: ATSDRGTSQDTQY
j_gene: TRBJ1-1; abundance: NA; v_gene: TRBV7-7; CDR3aa: ASSPLRGGEAF
j_gene: TRBJ2-1; abundance: NA; v_gene: TRBV20-1; CDR3aa: SLPIPPNEQF
j_gene: TRBJ2-3; abundance: few; v_gene: TRBV29-1; CDR3aa: SVVSRGMSTDTQY
j_gene: TRBJ2-5; abundance: few; v_gene: TRBV10-3; CDR3aa: AIGRESREQY
j_gene: TRBJ2-1; abundance: NA; v_gene: TRBV9; CDR3aa: ASSLSEGYSNEQF